Presented here are 13 T cell receptor beta chains from one specimen sequenced in a study of cytomegalovirus exposure and HLA in healthy donors. The study ran its PCR with 60 Vbeta and 13 Jbeta primers. Here immunoSEQ multiplex PCR was the method, and the copy in TCRdb shows in-frame clones only, minus some. Of 150,000 to 200,000 clones in the sample, around three quarters were seen once. Source material: PBMCs. The receptor set was obtained from a man between 35 and 55 years old in good health and CMV-seronegative.

Here the CDR3 DNA reads TGTGCCAGCACCCAAAGGGGCCAAGAGACCCAGTACTTC. This encodes CASTQRGQETQYF. The chain links TRBV5-6 to TRBJ2-5, with D possibly being TRBD1 (5 bases). Germline CDR1 SGHDT, CDR2 YYEEEE. The CDR3 spans 13 residues. V was clipped by 6 bases and J by 1 base, with 10 bases between them.

The rearrangement uses TRBV2 and TRBJ2-5; D not certain. The ends were cut back, 0 bases at V and 5 bases at J, with 13 bases in the middle. Germline loops: CDR1 SNHLY, CDR2 FYNNEI. The CDR3 contains 15 residues. In DNA, the CDR3 is TGTGCCAGCAGTGAAGCGGCGGCCAGAGTGGAGACCCAGTACTTC. Amino acids: CASSEAAARVETQYF.

The chain links TRBV27 to TRBJ2-1, with 7 bases identical to TRBD2. The CDR3 runs to 16 residues. Germline V gene sequence: CDR1 MNHEY, CDR2 SMNVEV (reference sequence). V lost 7 bases, J lost 6 bases, and 15 bases stayed unmatched. DNA of the CDR3: TGTGCCAGCACCTTAACCCCGGGAGGTTTGGGCAATGAGCAGTTCTTC. As protein: CASTLTPGGLGNEQFF.

V and J are TRBV19 and TRBJ2-1; TRBD1 matches at 8 bases. Losses at the gene ends were 6 bases for V and 3 bases for J; bases not matched to a gene: 7. This CDR3 contains 15 residues. Germline lookup yields CDR1 LNHDA and CDR2 SQIVND (reference sequence). DNA for the CDR3: TGTGCCAGTAGACTGGGACAGGTGGGCTACAATGAGCAGTTCTTC. It yields the protein CASRLGQVGYNEQFF.

The rearrangement links TRBV19 to TRBJ1-5; D is perhaps TRBD1 (6 bases). The CDR3 has 13 amino acids. Germline assignment: CDR1 LNHDA and CDR2 SQIVND (reference sequence). Trimming left V 11 bases short and J 4 bases short, with 15 bases between. CDR3 nucleotide sequence: TGTGCCTCCGCCGGGACACAAAATCAGCCCCAGCATTTT. Translation: CASAGTQNQPQHF.

V and J are TRBV11-3 and TRBJ2-7, with D possibly matching TRBD2 (6 bases). The CDR3 loop spans 13 amino acids. CDR1 and CDR2 (germline): SGHNT, YENEEA. V was pared by 6 bases and J by 3 bases, with 12 bases between. The CDR3 is CASSLPGVYEQYF. The CDR3 DNA reads TGTGCCAGCAGTCTGCCGGGGGTCTACGAGCAGTACTTC.

The chain couples TRBV6-5 to TRBJ2-1; TRBD2 agrees at 9 bases. J gave up 8 bases and V 8 bases, and 13 bases lay outside the gene matches. Germline V gene lookup returns CDR1 MNHEY and CDR2 SVGAGI. The CDR3 spans 15 residues. The DNA for the CDR3 is TGTGCCAGCCAACCGGCCCTAGCGGGAACCCATGAGCAGTTCTTC. It translates to CASQPALAGTHEQFF.

The V gene is TRBV15, the J gene TRBJ2-3; possible D gene TRBD1, 5 bases. The germline V and J ends were trimmed by 0 bases and 0 bases, with 19 bases remaining between them. CDR1 LNHNV and CDR2 YYDKDF come from the germline V gene (reference sequence). The CDR3 totals 19 residues. The CDR3 DNA reads as TGTGCCACCAGCAGAGAAACAGGATCCTTATTAACTAGCACAGATACGCAGTATTTT. It specifies CATSRETGSLLTSTDTQYF.

The chain couples TRBV7-2 to TRBJ1-4; TRBD1 aligns across 8 bases. Germline CDR1 is SGHTA and CDR2 is FQGNSA. This CDR3 contains 14 residues. V lost 4 bases to trimming and J lost 7 bases; unmatched junction nucleotides: 5. CDR3 DNA: TGTGCCAGCAGCTCACAACAGGGGGGTGAAAAACTGTTTTTT. It translates to CASSSQQGGEKLFF.

The chain recombines TRBV5-3 with TRBJ2-7; 8 bases fit TRBD1. TRBV5-3 is an open reading frame whose function is uncertain. There are 14 residues in the CDR3. Trimming at V came to 4 bases and at J to 1 base, leaving 4 bases not matched to a gene. CDR3: CARSPQGGSYEQYF. In nucleotides, the CDR3 is TGTGCCAGAAGCCCACAGGGGGGATCCTACGAGCAGTACTTC.

The V gene is TRBV18, the J gene TRBJ2-2, with TRBD2 matching 9 bases. This CDR3 is built from 18 residues. The germline gives CDR1 KGHSH, CDR2 LQKENI. Trimming removed 3 bases from V and 2 bases from J; junction bases left unmatched: 10. The CDR3 DNA reads as TGTGCCAGCTCACCGTACTTGCCTAGCGGGAAAAACACCGGGGAGCTGTTTTTT. Translated: CASSPYLPSGKNTGELFF. Combining the CDR3 with reference TRBV18 and TRBJ2-2 gives the whole variable domain NAGVMQNPRHLVRRRGQEARLRCSPMKGHSHVYWYRQLPEEGLKFMVYLQKENIIDESGMPKERFSAEFPKEGPSILRIQQVVRGDSAAYFCASSPYLPSGKNTGELFFGEGSRLTVL.

The chain employs TRBV7-9 and TRBJ2-7; D gene uncertain. Per the germline V gene, CDR1 is SEHNR and CDR2 is FQNEAQ (reference sequence). Trimming removed 2 bases from V and 4 bases from J, with 6 bases in between. The CDR3 length is 12 residues. The CDR3, as DNA: TGTGCCAGCAGCTTAAGTCGGTACGAGCAGTACTTC. It specifies CASSLSRYEQYF.

V usage is TRBV7-6 and J usage is TRBJ1-3; 7 bases match TRBD1. CDR1 is SGHVS, CDR2 FNYEAQ, per germline. J lost 3 bases, V lost 1 base, and 3 bases had no gene match. This CDR3 is 15 amino acids long. Here the CDR3 reads CASSLGGGSGNTIYF. The CDR3 DNA follows: TGTGCCAGCAGCTTAGGAGGGGGCAGTGGAAACACCATATATTTT.